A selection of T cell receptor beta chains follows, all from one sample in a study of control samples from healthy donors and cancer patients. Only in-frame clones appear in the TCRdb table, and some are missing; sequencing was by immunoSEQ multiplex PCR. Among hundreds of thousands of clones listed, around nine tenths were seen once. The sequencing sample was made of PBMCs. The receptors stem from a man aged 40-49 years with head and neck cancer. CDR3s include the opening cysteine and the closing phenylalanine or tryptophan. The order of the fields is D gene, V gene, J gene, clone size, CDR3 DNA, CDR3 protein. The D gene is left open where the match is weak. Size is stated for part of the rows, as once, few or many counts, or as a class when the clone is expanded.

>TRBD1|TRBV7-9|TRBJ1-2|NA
TGTGCCAGCAGCTACGGGACAGGGAGTCGAGAGGGGTATGGCTACACCTTC
CASSYGTGSREGYGYTF
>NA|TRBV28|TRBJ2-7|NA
TGTGCCAGCAGTACGCCACGCGACGAGCAGTACTTC
CASSTPRDEQYF
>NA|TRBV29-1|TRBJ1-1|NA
TGCAGCGTTGAAGATTATAAGGAGAACACTGAAGCTTTCTTT
CSVEDYKENTEAFF
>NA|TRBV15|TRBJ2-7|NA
TGTGCCACCAGCAGAGATACGGGGGCGGGAGTGAGGAACGAGCAGTACTTC
CATSRDTGAGVRNEQYF
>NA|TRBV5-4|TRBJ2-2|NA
TGTGCCAGCAGCTCCCGAGGCGGGGAGCTGTTTTTT
CASSSRGGELFF
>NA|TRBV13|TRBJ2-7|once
TGTGCCAGCAGCCCAAGGGCAGGGGGGTCCTACGAGCAGTACTTC
CASSPRAGGSYEQYF
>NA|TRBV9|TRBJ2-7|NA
TGTGCCAGCAGCCCACTAGGGAACTCCTACGAGCAGTACTTC
CASSPLGNSYEQYF
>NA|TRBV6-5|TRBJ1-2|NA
TGTGCCAGCAGTCTGGCTGGGGACGCCGCAGGCTACACCTTC
CASSLAGDAAGYTF
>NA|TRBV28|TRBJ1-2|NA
TGTGCCAGCAAGGTTGGGGGGGGGTATGGCTACACCTTC
CASKVGGGYGYTF
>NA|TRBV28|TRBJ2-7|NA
TGTGCCAGCAGCCGGACTAGGACAGGAGGGGGTTACGAGCAGTACTTC
CASSRTRTGGGYEQYF
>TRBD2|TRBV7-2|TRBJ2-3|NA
TGTGCCAGCAGCTTATTTCTAGCGGGGGAGGGTGCAGATACGCAGTATTTT
CASSLFLAGEGADTQYF
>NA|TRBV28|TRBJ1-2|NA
TGTGCCAGCAGTTTTTCATGGGATGGCTACACCTTC
CASSFSWDGYTF
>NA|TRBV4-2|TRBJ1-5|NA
TGTGCCAGCAGCCAAGTGGGCTTGGCTACAAATCAGCCCCAGCATTTT
CASSQVGLATNQPQHF
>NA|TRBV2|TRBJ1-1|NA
TGTGCCAGCAGAGAGCCGACGGGTACGAACACTGAAGCTTTCTTT
CASREPTGTNTEAFF
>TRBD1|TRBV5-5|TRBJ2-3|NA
TGTGCCAGCAGCTTCGACAGGGCGGGCGATACGCAGTATTTT
CASSFDRAGDTQYF
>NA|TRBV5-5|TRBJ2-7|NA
TGTGCCAGCAGCTTACTTCAGGGGAGGGAGCAGTACTTC
CASSLLQGREQYF
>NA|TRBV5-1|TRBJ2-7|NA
TGCGCCAGCAGCTTGGTAGCGGACTACGAGCAGTACTTC
CASSLVADYEQYF
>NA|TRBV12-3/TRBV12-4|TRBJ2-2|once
TGTGCCAGCAGTTTACTTACCGGGGAGCTGTTTTTT
CASSLLTGELFF
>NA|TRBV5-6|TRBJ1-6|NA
TGTGCCAGCAGCTTGTGGGATTCACCCCTCCACTTT
CASSLWDSPLHF
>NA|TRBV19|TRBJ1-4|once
TGTGCCAGTAGTATGGCGGCTAATGAAAAACTGTTTTTT
CASSMAANEKLFF
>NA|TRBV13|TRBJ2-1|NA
TGTGCCAGCAGCTTACTAGCTGGTGAGCAGTTCTTC
CASSLLAGEQFF
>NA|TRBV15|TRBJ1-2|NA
TGTGCCACCAGCCCGAGTTCCAGGGCTGGCTACACCTTC
CATSPSSRAGYTF
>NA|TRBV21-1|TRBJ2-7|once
TGTGCCAGCAGCACCCAAATACTTTTCGGGCAGTACTTC
CASSTQILFGQYF
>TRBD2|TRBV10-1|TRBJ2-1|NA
TGCGCCAGCAGTGAGACTAGCGGGAACTACAATGAGCAGTTCTTC
CASSETSGNYNEQFF
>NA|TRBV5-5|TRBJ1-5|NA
TGTGCCAGCAGCTCGTGGGGGGGTGATCAGCCCCAGCATTTT
CASSSWGGDQPQHF
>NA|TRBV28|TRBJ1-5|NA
TGTGCCAGCAGTTCGAACCAGGGTCTCAATCAGCCCCAGCATTTT
CASSSNQGLNQPQHF
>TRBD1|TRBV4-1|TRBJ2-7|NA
TGCGCCAGCAGCCAAGAGGGGACAGGGACCAAGGACGAGCAGTACTTC
CASSQEGTGTKDEQYF
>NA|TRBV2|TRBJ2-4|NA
TGTGCCAGCAGCGACTGGACCTATGACCTAGCCAAAAACATTCAGTACTTC
CASSDWTYDLAKNIQYF
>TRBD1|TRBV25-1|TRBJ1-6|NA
TGTGCCAGCAGTGAATGGGGCAGGGGGAATTCACCCCTCCACTTT
CASSEWGRGNSPLHF
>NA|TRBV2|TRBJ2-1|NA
TGTGCCGGACGATCCACGAGCTCCTACAATGAGCAGTTCTTC
CAGRSTSSYNEQFF
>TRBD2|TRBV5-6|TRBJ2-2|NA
TGTGCCAGCAGCGCGATAGCGGGAGATGGGACCGGGGAGCTGTTTTTT
CASSAIAGDGTGELFF
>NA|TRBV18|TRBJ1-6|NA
TGTGCCAGCTCACCACCGATACCTTCTAATTCACCCCTCCACTTT
CASSPPIPSNSPLHF
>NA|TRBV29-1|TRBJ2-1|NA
TGCAGCGTTGGCCAGCGCCACAATGAGCAGTTCTTC
CSVGQRHNEQFF
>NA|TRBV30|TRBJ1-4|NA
TGTGCCTGGGCACGAGCTCAGGACGGGATTAATGAAAAACTGTTTTTT
CAWARAQDGINEKLFF
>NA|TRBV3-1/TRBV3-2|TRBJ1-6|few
TGTGCCAGCAGCCCCTGGGGGAATAGTTCACCCCTCCACTTT
CASSPWGNSSPLHF
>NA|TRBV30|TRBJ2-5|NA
TGTGCCTGGAGTGGGACGGACCAAGAGACCCAGTACTTC
CAWSGTDQETQYF
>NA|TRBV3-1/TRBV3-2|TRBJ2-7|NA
TGTGCCAGCAGCCAAAGGGGCGAGCAGTACTTC
CASSQRGEQYF
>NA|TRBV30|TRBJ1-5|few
TGTGCCTGGCGGAATGCAGGGAATCAGCCCCAGCATTTT
CAWRNAGNQPQHF
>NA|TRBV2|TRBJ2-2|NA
TGTGCCACTACAGGGAGAGGTACCGGGGAGCTGTTTTTT
CATTGRGTGELFF
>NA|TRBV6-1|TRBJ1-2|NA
TGTGCCAGCAGTGAAAGCGGATCGTATGGCTACACCTTC
CASSESGSYGYTF
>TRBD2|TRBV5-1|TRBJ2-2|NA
TGCGCCAGCAGCGCGATAGCGGGAGTATCCGGGGAGCTGTTTTTT
CASSAIAGVSGELFF
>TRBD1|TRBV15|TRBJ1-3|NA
TGTGCCACCAGCGGGGACAGGGTGGAGGGAAACACCATATATTTT
CATSGDRVEGNTIYF
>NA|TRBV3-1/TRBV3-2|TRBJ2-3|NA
TGTGCCAGCAGCCAAACAGATACGCAGTATTTT
CASSQTDTQYF
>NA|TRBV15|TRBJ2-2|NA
TGTGCCACCAGCAGAAGACTCACAAACACCGGGGAGCTGTTTTTT
CATSRRLTNTGELFF
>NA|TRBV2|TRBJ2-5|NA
TGTGCCAGCCAGGGGTACCAAGAGACCCAGTACTTC
CASQGYQETQYF
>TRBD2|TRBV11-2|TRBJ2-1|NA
TGTGCCAGCAGCTCTAGCGGGGGCTCCTACAATGAGCAGTTCTTC
CASSSSGGSYNEQFF
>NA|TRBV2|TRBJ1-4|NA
TGTGCCAGCAGCTCGACGGGCGGTGGGGGTGAAAAACTGTTTTTT
CASSSTGGGGEKLFF
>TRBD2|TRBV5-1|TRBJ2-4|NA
TGCGCCAGCAGCTTGACCCCGCGGACTAGCGGGAGGGCCGAAAAAAACATTCAGTACTTC
CASSLTPRTSGRAEKNIQYF
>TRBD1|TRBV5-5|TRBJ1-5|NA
TGTGCCAGCAGCTTCTATCGACAGGGGGTAGGTCAGCCCCAGCATTTT
CASSFYRQGVGQPQHF